A selection of T cell receptor beta chains follows, all from one sample in a study of shared clonotypes between healthy human individuals. Profiled with immunoSEQ multiplex PCR; TCRdb holds only in-frame clones, not every one. The sample lists 90,000 to 120,000 clones, 68% occurring once. Source material: memory CD8+ T cells sorted from blood. The receptors stem from a woman aged 25 to 39 in good health. Each CDR3 is given with its conserved first and last residue. A D gene is named only where the DNA matches it firmly. A row's size may be missing; if present it is once, few, many or a size class.

j_call	clone_size	v_call	d_call	cdr3_nt	cdr3_aa
TRBJ1-2	.	TRBV25-1	.	TGTGCCAGCAGTGAATCAAGAGAGGCCTATGGCTACACCTTC	CASSESREAYGYTF
TRBJ2-1	.	TRBV25-1	TRBD2	TGTGCCAGCAGTGAATCAGCGGGAGGGCCGTTGAATGAGCAGTTCTTC	CASSESAGGPLNEQFF
TRBJ2-1	many	TRBV13	TRBD2	TGTGCCAGCAGCTTTCCCGGACTAGCGGGGTACAATGAGCAGTTCTTC	CASSFPGLAGYNEQFF
TRBJ2-1	.	TRBV11-2	TRBD2	TGTGCCAGCAGCTTACCGATGTTTAGCGGGAGCTCCTACAATGAGCAGTTCTTC	CASSLPMFSGSSYNEQFF
TRBJ2-5	.	TRBV25-1	TRBD1	TGTGCCAGCAGTGGGGACAGGGAATATAATACGGAGACCCAGTACTTC	CASSGDREYNTETQYF
TRBJ2-2	.	TRBV9	TRBD2	TGTGCCAGCAGCTCCAAAGCGGGATCGGGGGCCGGGGAGCTGTTTTTT	CASSSKAGSGAGELFF
TRBJ2-7	.	TRBV7-9	TRBD2	TGTGCCAGCAGCCACGGGACTAGCAGGACCTACGAGCAGTACTTC	CASSHGTSRTYEQYF
TRBJ1-3	.	TRBV4-1	.	TGCGCCAGCAGCCAAGTACAGTCCTCTGGAAACACCATATATTTT	CASSQVQSSGNTIYF
TRBJ2-3	.	TRBV28	.	TGTGCCAGCAGTTTACAAGGAACAGATACGCAGTATTTT	CASSLQGTDTQYF
TRBJ2-2	.	TRBV10-2	.	TGCGCCAGCAGTGGACGTTTTCCGGCCGGGGAGCTGTTTTTT	CASSGRFPAGELFF
TRBJ2-1	.	TRBV18	.	TGTGCCAGCTCACCAGGCGGGGTTGAGCAGTTCTTC	CASSPGGVEQFF
TRBJ2-3	many	TRBV19	.	TGTGCCAGTAGTTCGGGCGCAGATACGCAGTATTTT	CASSSGADTQYF
TRBJ1-2	.	TRBV6-5	.	TGTGCCAGCAGTCCTGGGACGGGGAACTATGGCTACACCTTC	CASSPGTGNYGYTF
TRBJ2-7	few	TRBV28	TRBD1	TGTGCCAGCAGTTTTCAGGGGGCCGTCCACGAGCAGTACTTC	CASSFQGAVHEQYF
TRBJ1-4	few	TRBV2	.	TGTGCCAGCAGGATGGGAGAAGGGGATGCGGAAAAACTGTTTTTT	CASRMGEGDAEKLFF
TRBJ2-7	few	TRBV29-1	.	TGCAGCGTTCCAACAGGTTTCGGCGAGCAGTACTTC	CSVPTGFGEQYF
TRBJ2-7	many	TRBV2	.	TGTGCCAGCAGTGGGGACCCCTCCTACGAGCAGTACTTC	CASSGDPSYEQYF
TRBJ1-4	.	TRBV4-1	.	TGCGCCAGCAGCCAAGAACCCCGGCAGGGGCGTGAAAAACTGTTTTTT	CASSQEPRQGREKLFF
TRBJ2-7	.	TRBV29-1	TRBD2	TGCAGCGTTGTGTTCGTCACTAGCGGAGCATACGAGCAGTACTTC	CSVVFVTSGAYEQYF
TRBJ1-2	.	TRBV10-1	TRBD1	TGCGCCAGCATGGGCAGGGGGCGCGTAAGCTACACCTTC	CASMGRGRVSYTF
TRBJ1-1	.	TRBV4-2	.	TGTGCCAGCAGCCAGACACCTTACAACAGGGAGACTGAAGCTTTCTTT	CASSQTPYNRETEAFF
TRBJ1-1	.	TRBV2	TRBD1	TGTGCCAGCAGTACAAGGGGACAGCCAATTCCTGAAGCTTTCTTT	CASSTRGQPIPEAFF
TRBJ2-7	once	TRBV7-6	TRBD1	TGTGCCAGCAGCCCGGACAGGGGATACGAGCAGTACTTC	CASSPDRGYEQYF
TRBJ2-7	.	TRBV7-9	.	TGTGCCAGCAGCTTTACCCCCTCAGGGCTCACCTACGAGCAGTACTTC	CASSFTPSGLTYEQYF
TRBJ2-7	once	TRBV19	TRBD1	TGTGCCAGTACCCTAGGGACAGGGGGCGCGTACGAGCAGTACTTC	CASTLGTGGAYEQYF
TRBJ2-5	.	TRBV9	.	TGTGCCAGCAGCGTAGAGGGGACAAACCAAGAGACCCAGTACTTC	CASSVEGTNQETQYF
TRBJ2-7	few	TRBV28	.	TGTGCCAGCAGTTTACGACCGGGATACGAGCAGTACTTC	CASSLRPGYEQYF
TRBJ1-2	.	TRBV27	TRBD1	TGTGCCAGCAGTTTCGGCAGGGGGCGCATCTATGGCTACACCTTC	CASSFGRGRIYGYTF
TRBJ2-7	.	TRBV15	.	TGTGCCACCAGCAGCTCAATGGGGCGGGGCTCCTACGAGCAGTACTTC	CATSSSMGRGSYEQYF
TRBJ2-1	.	TRBV4-1	TRBD2	TGCGCCAGCAGACGAGTAGCGGGAGCCGGGAGCTCCTACAATGAGCAGTTCTTC	CASRRVAGAGSSYNEQFF
TRBJ2-7	.	TRBV6-5	.	TGTGCCAGCAGTTACCTGGGCGTAAGCTCCTACGAGCAGTACTTC	CASSYLGVSSYEQYF
TRBJ1-5	.	TRBV27	.	TGTGCCAGCAGTCTCTTCACCCCAGGGCCCTATCAGCCCCAGCATTTT	CASSLFTPGPYQPQHF
TRBJ1-3	.	TRBV25-1	.	TGTGCCAGCAGTGAGAGTACTGGAAACACCATATATTTT	CASSESTGNTIYF
TRBJ2-1	.	TRBV5-4	TRBD2	TGTGCCAGCAGCCCATATGGGCGGGAGGGCCCCTACAATGAGCAGTTCTTC	CASSPYGREGPYNEQFF
TRBJ1-1	.	TRBV19	.	TGTGCCAGTAGTATTTGGGGAGGAATGAACACTGAAGCTTTCTTT	CASSIWGGMNTEAFF
TRBJ2-5	.	TRBV11-2	TRBD2	TGTGCCAGCAGCTCCCCCGCGGGAGGACAAGAGACCCAGTACTTC	CASSSPAGGQETQYF
TRBJ1-1	.	TRBV11-2	TRBD1	TGTGCCAGCAGCTTACGGACAGGATTGAACACTGAAGCTTTCTTT	CASSLRTGLNTEAFF
TRBJ1-5	.	TRBV19	.	TGTGCCAGTAGTATCCGGGACAGCAATCAGCCCCAGCATTTT	CASSIRDSNQPQHF
TRBJ2-7	.	TRBV5-6	.	TGTGCCAGCAGCTTGGGGCAGGGGAGATACGAGCAGTACTTC	CASSLGQGRYEQYF
TRBJ2-1	.	TRBV7-8	TRBD2	TGTGCCAGCAGCTTTGGGACTAGCCTCTATGAGCAGTTCTTC	CASSFGTSLYEQFF
TRBJ1-3	.	TRBV10-3	TRBD1	TGTGCCATCAGTGGGACAGGGACGAAAGATGGAAACACCATATATTTT	CAISGTGTKDGNTIYF
TRBJ2-1	.	TRBV15	.	TGTGCCACCAGCAGAGGGAGGGGCTCGGATGAGCAGTTCTTC	CATSRGRGSDEQFF
TRBJ2-1	.	TRBV6-4	TRBD2	TGTGCCAGCAGTGAGGCGAGCGGGAGTGTTAATGAGCAGTTCTTC	CASSEASGSVNEQFF
TRBJ2-7	.	TRBV27	.	TGTGCCAGCAGTTTAGAGGGGGGCAGCTCCTACGAGCAGTACTTC	CASSLEGGSSYEQYF
TRBJ2-7	many	TRBV19	.	TGTGCCAGTACCTCGGGCCTAGGTCCCTACGAGCAGTACTTC	CASTSGLGPYEQYF
TRBJ1-2	few	TRBV7-8	TRBD1	TGTGCCAGCAGCTTAGAGACAGGGAGGGACTATGGCTACACCTTC	CASSLETGRDYGYTF
TRBJ2-5	few	TRBV9	.	TGTGCCAGCAGCGTAGCTTGGGGCCAGGGGGAGACCCAGTACTTC	CASSVAWGQGETQYF
TRBJ2-7	.	TRBV28	TRBD1	TGTGCCAGCAGCTGGGACAGGAGCCTCTACGAGCAGTACTTC	CASSWDRSLYEQYF
TRBJ2-1	.	TRBV5-1	.	TGCGCCAGCAGCTTGTGGGGGGCAGACTACAATGAGCAGTTCTTC	CASSLWGADYNEQFF
TRBJ2-3	.	TRBV2	.	TGTGCCAGCAGTGTGTCACTGCCCGCTAGCACAGATACGCAGTATTTT	CASSVSLPASTDTQYF
TRBJ1-4	.	TRBV28	TRBD1	TGTGCCAGCCGACAGGGCTTGGGCGAAAAACTGTTTTTT	CASRQGLGEKLFF
TRBJ2-7	few	TRBV30	.	TGTGCCTGGAGTATGGGGTACGAGCAGTACTTC	CAWSMGYEQYF
TRBJ2-1	once	TRBV6-6	.	TGTGCCAGCAGTCTAGACCATAGCTCCTACAATGAGCAGTTCTTC	CASSLDHSSYNEQFF
TRBJ1-1	few	TRBV14	.	TGTGCCAGCAGCCAAGGACCGAGAATAGGGACTGAAGCTTTCTTT	CASSQGPRIGTEAFF
TRBJ1-1	.	TRBV6-5	TRBD1	TGTGCCAGCAGTAGAACAGGGGAGGGCACTGAAGCTTTCTTT	CASSRTGEGTEAFF
TRBJ2-7	once	TRBV7-8	.	TGTGCCAGCAGCCTGACTTTTGGGGCGTTAAGCTCCTACGAGCAGTACTTC	CASSLTFGALSSYEQYF
TRBJ2-7	once	TRBV28	TRBD1	TGTGCCAGCACCCAAGACAGGGGAATTAACGAGCAGTACTTC	CASTQDRGINEQYF
TRBJ2-3	.	TRBV28	.	TGTGCCAGCAGTCCCCCGCGACCGACAGATACGCAGTATTTT	CASSPPRPTDTQYF
TRBJ1-2	.	TRBV7-8	TRBD1	TGTGCCAGCAGCACCGCGGGACAGGGGGTACACTACACCTTC	CASSTAGQGVHYTF